This T cell receptor (beta chain) originates from a study of blood T cell repertoires in COVID-19. V was shortened by 1 base and J by 5 bases, with 6 bases between the two germline ends. This CDR3 region has 13 residues. In germline, CDR1 is LGHDT, CDR2 YNNKEL (reference sequence). TCRdb keeps only in-frame clones here, not all; method: immunoSEQ multiplex PCR. This sample has over 110,000 clones; approximately 88% occur once, and the top ten carry around 5.5%. The genes are TRBV3-1 (or the pseudogene TRBV3-2) and TRBJ2-1, with no clear D. Material for sequencing was PBMCs or T cells enriched from blood (not recorded which). The sequence came from a man aged 35-49 years with acute COVID-19. The CDR3 DNA follows: TGTGCCAGCAGCCAAGGGTCAGACAATGAGCAGTTCTTC. Its translation: CASSQGSDNEQFF.